These T cell receptor beta chains were read from a single sample in a study of technical replicates of blood from four donors. Libraries were prepared by immunoSEQ multiplex PCR; TCRdb keeps only in-frame clonotypes and omits some of them. The sample has under 95,000 clones; 91% are singletons. Sequenced material: T cells isolated from PBMCs. Receptors were obtained from a human donor in good health. Some clones in this sample may be carry-over from other donors' samples. CDR3s include the opening cysteine and the closing phenylalanine or tryptophan. D genes are given only for firm matches. Clone size is shown for a subset of rows, as once, few, many or a class of expanded clone.

J gene,D gene,V gene,clone size,CDR3 protein,CDR3 DNA
TRBJ1-5,TRBD1,TRBV5-5,.,CASTPSTGEINSNQPQHF,TGTGCCAGCACCCCGTCGACAGGGGAAATTAATAGCAATCAGCCCCAGCATTTT
TRBJ2-3,TRBD2,TRBV27,.,CASSLRGGTDTQYF,TGTGCCAGCAGTTTACGGGGGGGAACAGATACGCAGTATTTT
TRBJ1-2,.,TRBV4-2,.,CASSQYFSYGYTF,TGTGCCAGCAGCCAATACTTTTCCTATGGCTACACCTTC
TRBJ1-1,.,TRBV15,.,CATSSRVLNTEAFF,TGTGCCACCAGCTCGAGGGTCTTGAACACTGAAGCTTTCTTT
TRBJ1-5,.,TRBV4-1,.,CASSRGGGGNQPQHF,TGCGCCAGCAGCCGAGGTGGGGGAGGTAATCAGCCCCAGCATTTT
TRBJ1-5,.,TRBV9,.,CASSATGGGQPQHF,TGTGCCAGCAGCGCAACGGGGGGGGGTCAGCCCCAGCATTTT
TRBJ1-5,.,TRBV30,.,CAWSVRYSNQPQHF,TGTGCCTGGAGTGTACGGTATAGCAATCAGCCCCAGCATTTT
TRBJ2-1,TRBD2,TRBV11-3,.,CASSPRTSGGATDEQFF,TGTGCCAGCAGCCCCCGGACTAGCGGGGGGGCTACTGATGAGCAGTTCTTC
TRBJ1-2,.,TRBV5-6,.,CASSPGNTGIYGYTF,TGTGCCAGCAGCCCTGGAAACACGGGGATATATGGCTACACCTTC
TRBJ2-1,.,TRBV27,.,CASSLRRGEQFF,TGTGCCAGCAGTTTAAGGCGGGGAGAGCAGTTCTTC
TRBJ1-2,.,TRBV19,.,CASSAGFNGYTF,TGTGCCAGTAGTGCAGGGTTTAATGGCTACACCTTC
TRBJ2-3,TRBD2,TRBV4-1,.,CASSQENQIWEGEDTQYF,TGCGCCAGCAGCCAAGAGAATCAAATATGGGAGGGCGAAGATACGCAGTATTTT
TRBJ1-4,.,TRBV6-1,once,CASRSGAGEKLFF,TGTGCCAGCAGGAGCGGCGCGGGTGAAAAACTGTTTTTT
TRBJ2-7,.,TRBV11-1,.,CASSTRTGAGEQYF,TGTGCCAGCAGCACCCGGACTGGGGCGGGAGAGCAGTACTTC
TRBJ1-3,.,TRBV30,once,CAWAGDGNTIYF,TGTGCCTGGGCAGGGGATGGAAACACCATATATTTT
TRBJ1-1,TRBD1,TRBV18,.,CASQQGMNTEAFF,TGTGCCAGCCAACAGGGGATGAACACTGAAGCTTTCTTT
TRBJ2-7,TRBD1,TRBV7-2,once,CASSHRGYEQYF,TGTGCCAGCAGCCACAGGGGCTACGAGCAGTACTTC
TRBJ1-1,TRBD1,TRBV7-9,.,CASSLLGQVRTEAFF,TGTGCCAGCAGCTTATTAGGACAGGTGAGAACTGAAGCTTTCTTT
TRBJ2-5,.,TRBV4-2,.,CASSQHRAGISQETQYF,TGTGCCAGCAGCCAACACCGGGCAGGGATCTCTCAAGAGACCCAGTACTTC
TRBJ1-1,.,TRBV5-1,.,CASSRDSQNTEAFF,TGCGCCAGCAGCCGTGACAGCCAGAACACTGAAGCTTTCTTT
TRBJ2-1,.,TRBV5-1,.,CASSLLKRDEQFF,TGCGCCAGCAGCTTGCTTAAGCGGGATGAGCAGTTCTTC
TRBJ2-3,TRBD2,TRBV11-2,.,CASSLTSGGSDTQYF,TGTGCCAGCAGCTTAACTAGCGGGGGTTCAGATACGCAGTATTTT
TRBJ2-4,TRBD1,TRBV2,.,CASSGTGGGNIQYF,TGTGCCAGCAGTGGGACAGGGGGCGGGAACATTCAGTACTTC
TRBJ1-2,.,TRBV19,.,CASRSGGYTF,TGTGCCAGTAGGTCGGGAGGCTACACCTTC
TRBJ2-1,.,TRBV5-1,.,CASSLAEGGPWGEQFF,TGCGCCAGCAGCTTGGCGGAGGGCGGCCCCTGGGGGGAGCAGTTCTTC
TRBJ1-2,.,TRBV29-1,.,CSVEQVGINYGYTF,TGCAGCGTTGAACAGGTCGGGATTAACTATGGCTACACCTTC
TRBJ2-1,TRBD2,TRBV9,.,CASSPTSGAYNEQFF,TGTGCCAGCAGTCCGACTAGCGGAGCCTACAATGAGCAGTTCTTC
TRBJ1-1,.,TRBV30,.,CAWSDSPIEAFF,TGTGCCTGGAGCGACTCTCCTATTGAAGCTTTCTTT
TRBJ2-5,TRBD2,TRBV4-2,once,CASSQRAGVDETQYF,TGTGCCAGCAGCCAACGGGCGGGAGTAGACGAGACCCAGTACTTC
TRBJ2-1,.,TRBV28,.,CATGTQDSTVRFF,TGTGCCACCGGAACACAGGACAGTACCGTTCGGTTCTTC
TRBJ1-1,.,TRBV11-3,.,CASSLSSNTEAFF,TGTGCCAGCAGCTTATCCTCGAACACTGAAGCTTTCTTT
TRBJ2-2,.,TRBV5-1,.,CASSLSQGGATGELFF,TGCGCCAGCAGCTTGAGCCAAGGGGGGGCCACCGGGGAGCTGTTTTTT
TRBJ2-3,TRBD1,TRBV29-1,.,CSAVSGQGGTQYF,TGCAGCGCCGTTTCGGGACAGGGTGGTACGCAGTATTTT
TRBJ2-1,TRBD2,TRBV2,once,CASSEVRGVNNEQFF,TGTGCCAGCAGTGAGGTGCGGGGGGTGAACAATGAGCAGTTCTTC
TRBJ2-2,TRBD2,TRBV2,.,CASSGSSGGAVTGELFF,TGTGCCAGCAGTGGGAGTAGCGGGGGGGCCGTCACCGGGGAGCTGTTTTTT
TRBJ1-1,TRBD1,TRBV7-9,few,CASSLNRGLNTEAFF,TGTGCCAGCAGCTTGAACAGGGGGCTCAACACTGAAGCTTTCTTT
TRBJ1-4,.,TRBV28,once,CASSAGANEKLFF,TGTGCCAGCAGTGCGGGGGCTAATGAAAAACTGTTTTTT